This TCR beta chain stems from a study of control samples from healthy donors and cancer patients. TCRdb's copy holds only in-frame clones and misses some; the assay was immunoSEQ multiplex PCR. Here the sample spans 75,000 to 95,000 clones, approximately 88% being singletons. CDR1 GTSNPN and CDR2 SVGIG come from the germline V gene (reference sequence). CDR3 length: 14 residues. V was pared by 0 bases and J by 7 bases, with 10 bases between. This chain links TRBV30 with TRBJ1-6; D perhaps matches TRBD1 (6 bases). The sample consisted of PBMCs. The TCR originated in a man between 65 and 85 years old with lung cancer. The CDR3 is CAWSVDRQNSPLHF. CDR3 DNA: TGTGCCTGGAGTGTGGACAGACAGAATTCACCCCTCCACTTT.